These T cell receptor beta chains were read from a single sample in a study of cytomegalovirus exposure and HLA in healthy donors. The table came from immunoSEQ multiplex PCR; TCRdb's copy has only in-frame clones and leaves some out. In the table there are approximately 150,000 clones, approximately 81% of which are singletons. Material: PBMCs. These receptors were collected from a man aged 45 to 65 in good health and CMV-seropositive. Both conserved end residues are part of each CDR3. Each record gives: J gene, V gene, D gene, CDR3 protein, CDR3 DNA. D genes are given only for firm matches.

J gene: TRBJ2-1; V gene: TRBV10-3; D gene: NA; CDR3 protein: CAIGALSDYSYNEQFF; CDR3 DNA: TGTGCCATCGGTGCCCTCTCGGACTATTCCTACAATGAGCAGTTCTTC
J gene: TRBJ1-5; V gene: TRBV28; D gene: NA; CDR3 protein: CASSPSGRVDQPQHF; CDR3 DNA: TGTGCCAGCAGTCCGTCGGGGAGGGTTGATCAGCCCCAGCATTTT
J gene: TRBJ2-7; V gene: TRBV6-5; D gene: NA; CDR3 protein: CASSYEAARGSEQYF; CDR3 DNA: TGTGCCAGCAGTTACGAAGCGGCCCGTGGGAGCGAGCAGTACTTC
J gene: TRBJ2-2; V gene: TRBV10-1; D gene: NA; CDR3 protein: CARRYRGAVF; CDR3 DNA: TGCGCCAGAAGATACCGGGGAGCTGTTTTT
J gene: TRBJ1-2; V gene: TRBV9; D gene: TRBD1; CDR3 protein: CASSSQQGASGYGYTF; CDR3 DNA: TGTGCCAGCAGCTCCCAACAGGGGGCGTCGGGATATGGCTACACCTTC
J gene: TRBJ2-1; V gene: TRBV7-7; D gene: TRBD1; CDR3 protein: CASSSDRGNEQFF; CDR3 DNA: TGTGCTAGCAGCAGCGACAGGGGCAATGAGCAGTTCTTC
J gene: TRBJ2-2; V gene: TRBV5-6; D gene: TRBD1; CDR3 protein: CASSLARTGLRSTGELFF; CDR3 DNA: TGTGCCAGCAGCTTGGCCAGGACAGGGCTAAGGAGCACCGGGGAGCTGTTTTTT
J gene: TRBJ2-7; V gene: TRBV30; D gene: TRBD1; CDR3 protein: CALSSGQGEKSYEQYF; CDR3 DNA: TGTGCCCTTAGCTCGGGACAGGGTGAAAAGTCCTACGAGCAGTACTTC
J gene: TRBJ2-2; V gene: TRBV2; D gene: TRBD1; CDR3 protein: CASRPGQGATTGELFF; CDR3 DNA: TGTGCCAGCAGGCCCGGACAGGGGGCGACCACCGGGGAGCTGTTTTTT
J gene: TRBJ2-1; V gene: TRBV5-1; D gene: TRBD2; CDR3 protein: CASSVAGDNNEQFF; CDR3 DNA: TGCGCCAGCAGCGTAGCGGGGGATAACAATGAGCAGTTCTTC